The 13 T cell receptor beta chains below were found in one sample sequenced in a study of T cell responses to AZD1222 COVID-19 vaccine. TCRdb keeps only in-frame clones here, not all; method: immunoSEQ multiplex PCR. The profile shows more than 100,000 clones, 80% to 90% of them singletons. The sample in question was peripheral blood, obtained on day 0 of AZD1222 vaccination. All receptors come from an adult in good health.

This sequence joins TRBV7-2 and TRBJ2-7; the D is unclear. The germline V and J ends were trimmed by 1 base and 6 bases, with 13 bases remaining between them. The CDR3 consists of 14 residues. Germline lookup yields CDR1 SGHTA and CDR2 FQGNSA. This CDR3 reads CASSLGSVTSEQYF. The CDR3 DNA sequence: TGTGCCAGCAGCTTAGGTTCAGTAACAAGCGAGCAGTACTTC. The whole variable domain, filled in from reference TRBV7-2 and TRBJ2-7, reads GAGVSQSPSNKVTEKGKDVELRCDPISGHTALYWYRQSLGQGLEFLIYFQGNSAPDKSGLPSDRFSAERTGGSVSTLTIQRTQQEDSAVYLCASSLGSVTSEQYFGPGTRLTVT.

The chain carries TRBV7-3 and TRBJ2-1; TRBD2 matches 9 bases. The CDR3 has 15 residues. CDR1 is SGHTA, CDR2 FQGTGA, per germline. V lost 2 bases to trimming and J lost 9 bases; unmatched junction nucleotides: 8. The CDR3 DNA reads TGTGCCAGCAGCTTAGGCGGGAGGGCCTACGGTGAGCAGTTCTTC. Encoded protein: CASSLGGRAYGEQFF.

The V gene is TRBV7-8, the J gene TRBJ2-5, with 10 bases matching TRBD2. The germline gives CDR1 SGHVS, CDR2 FQNEAQ. The CDR3 contains 15 residues. After removal of 2 bases from V and 6 bases from J, the junction contained 6 bases not matched to a gene. The CDR3 nucleotides read TGTGCCAGCAGCTTACGGCTAGCGGGAGCACAGACCCAGTACTTC. Amino acids: CASSLRLAGAQTQYF.

The chain couples TRBV28 to TRBJ2-3; either TRBD1 or TRBD2 may fit D (5 bases each). This CDR3 is 16 amino acids long. Germline CDR1 MDHEN, CDR2 SYDVKM. Deletions cut 7 bases from V and 1 base from J, with 18 bases between. CDR3 residues: CASTVLPGRGTDTQYF. In nucleotides, the CDR3 is TGTGCCAGCACCGTCCTTCCAGGGCGGGGCACAGATACGCAGTATTTT.

The rearrangement uses TRBV4-1 and TRBJ1-2; unclear D gene. This CDR3 comprises 13 residues. Trimming removed 0 bases at V and 2 bases at J, with 4 bases between. Germline CDR1 reads MGHRA; CDR2 reads YSYEKL. The CDR3 loop reads CASSQDGNYGYTF. The DNA for the CDR3 is TGCGCCAGCAGCCAAGACGGAAACTATGGCTACACCTTC.

The chain uses TRBV4-1 and TRBJ2-3, with 12 positions matching TRBD2. With V trimmed by 2 bases and J by 5 bases, 8 bases remained unmatched. The length of the CDR3 is 17 residues. Per the germline V gene, CDR1 is MGHRA and CDR2 is YSYEKL. CDR3 loop: CASSQPTSGRRRDTQYF. The DNA of the CDR3 is TGCGCCAGCAGCCAACCGACTAGCGGGAGACGGAGAGATACGCAGTATTTT.

In DNA, the CDR3 is TGTGCCAGCAGCGTAGGGGACAGGGCGACCGGGGAGCTGTTTTTT. Residues: CASSVGDRATGELFF. The chain links TRBV9 to TRBJ2-2; TRBD1 agrees at 9 bases. V was clipped by 0 bases and J by 5 bases; unmatched bases: 2. The CDR3 spans 15 residues. Germline lookup yields CDR1 SGDLS and CDR2 YYNGEE.

The genes are TRBV20-1 and TRBJ1-2; D uncertain. In germline, CDR1 is DFQATT, CDR2 SNEGSKA (reference sequence). With 3 bases removed from V and 10 bases from J, the gap between germline ends came to 6 bases. This CDR3 comprises 9 residues. This chain's CDR3 is CSASGLYTF. DNA of the CDR3: TGCAGTGCTAGTGGCCTCTACACCTTC.

V gene TRBV19 combines with J gene TRBJ1-3; the D is unclear. Trimming cost V 3 bases and J 0 bases, with 6 bases left between them. The CDR3 runs 14 residues. Looked up from germline, CDR1 is LNHDA and CDR2 is SQIVND (reference sequence). The chain's CDR3 is CASSIWSSGNTIYF. The CDR3 nucleotides are TGTGCCAGTAGTATCTGGAGCTCTGGAAACACCATATATTTT.

The chain couples TRBV10-3 to TRBJ1-1; a possible D gene is TRBD1 (5 bases). The length of the CDR3 is 14 residues. Per the germline V gene, CDR1 is ENHRY and CDR2 is SYGVKD. V lost 4 bases and J lost 6, with 15 bases in between. CDR3 residues: CAISGEGRGAEAFF. The CDR3 nucleotides are TGTGCCATCAGTGGTGAAGGGCGGGGGGCTGAAGCTTTCTTT.

The gene calls are TRBV28 and TRBJ1-6; D may be TRBD1 (5 bases). Germline loops: CDR1 MDHEN, CDR2 SYDVKM. The CDR3 is 15 residues long. Trimming took 8 bases from V and 1 from J, leaving 12 bases between them. CDR3: CASSRGLSYNSPLHF. DNA of the CDR3: TGTGCCAGCTCCCGGGGGTTATCCTATAATTCACCCCTCCACTTT.

The gene calls are TRBV4-1 and TRBJ2-7; TRBD1 or TRBD2 may be the D gene (6 bases each). The CDR3 loop spans 16 amino acids. CDR1 and CDR2 (germline): MGHRA, YSYEKL. With 3 bases removed from V and 0 bases from J, the gap between germline ends came to 15 bases. As DNA, the CDR3 is TGCGCCAGCAGCCAGGGAGGCCGGGACAACTCCTACGAGCAGTACTTC. Its protein is CASSQGGRDNSYEQYF.

The CDR3 region has the DNA TGTGCCAGCAGCTTGGCCGATGGTAGCAATCAGCCCCAGCATTTT. Its protein is CASSLADGSNQPQHF. The rearrangement joins TRBV5-6 to TRBJ1-5; D is ambiguous. Trimming took off 0 bases at V and 0 bases at J, with 7 bases between the two ends. Per germline, CDR1 SGHDT and CDR2 YYEEEE. The CDR3 extends over 15 amino acids.